This T cell receptor (beta chain) was observed in a study of T cell responses to AZD1222 COVID-19 vaccine. TCRdb's table, derived via immunoSEQ multiplex PCR, lists solely in-frame clones and lacks some. The top ten hold just under 5% of the sample, which has 55,000 to 75,000 clones, roughly 90% seen once. Germline CDR1 reads MNHNS; CDR2 reads SASEGT. The CDR3 runs to 12 residues. The V and J ends lost 3 bases and 5 bases respectively, with 6 bases between them. Sample: peripheral blood, taken on day 0 of AZD1222 vaccination. V and J are TRBV6-1 and TRBJ2-3, with D unclear. This TCR was sampled from an adult in good health. The CDR3 protein is CASSDPKDTQYF. Here the CDR3 DNA reads TGTGCCAGCAGTGACCCTAAAGATACGCAGTATTTT.